This T cell receptor beta chain originates from a study of blood T cell repertoires in COVID-19. Study in general: T cells, B-cell-depleted T cells, or PBMCs supplied cDNA or gDNA.

Original methodology: Estimated nucleated cell counts came from reference gene primer amplification. Measured with immunoSEQ multiplex PCR; TCRdb has only the in-frame clones, and not every one. That table furnishes V, J and clone size, whereas the DNA furnished D and trimming. In the table there are 25,000 to 35,000 clones, nearly 85% of which are singletons. Losses at the gene ends were 4 bases for V and 2 bases for J; bases not matched to a gene: 3. Germline V gives CDR1 MDHEN, CDR2 SYDVKM. This CDR3 spans 14 amino acids. This clonotype was sampled from a man between 65 and 79 years old with active COVID-19. The V call is TRBV28, the J call TRBJ1-2; 8 nucleotides agree with TRBD1. Sequences were obtained from peripheral blood. The CDR3: CASSYRGGNYGYTF. In nucleotides, the CDR3 is TGTGCCAGCAGTTACAGGGGGGGAAACTATGGCTACACCTTC.